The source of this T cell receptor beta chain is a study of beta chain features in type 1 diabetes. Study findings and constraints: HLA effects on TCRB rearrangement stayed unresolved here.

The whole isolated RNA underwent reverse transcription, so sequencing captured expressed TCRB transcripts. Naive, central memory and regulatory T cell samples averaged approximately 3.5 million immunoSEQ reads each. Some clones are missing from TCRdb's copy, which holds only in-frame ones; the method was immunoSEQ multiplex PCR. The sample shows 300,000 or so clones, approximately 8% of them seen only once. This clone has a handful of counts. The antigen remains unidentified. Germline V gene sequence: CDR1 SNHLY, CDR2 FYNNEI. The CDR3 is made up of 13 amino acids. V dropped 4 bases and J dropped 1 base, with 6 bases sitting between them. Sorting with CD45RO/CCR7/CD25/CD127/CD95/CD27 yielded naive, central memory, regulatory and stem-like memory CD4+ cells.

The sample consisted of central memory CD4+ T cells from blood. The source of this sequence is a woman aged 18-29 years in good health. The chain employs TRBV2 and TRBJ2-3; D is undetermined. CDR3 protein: CASSAERTDTQYF. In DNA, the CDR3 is TGTGCCAGCAGTGCCGAGCGCACAGATACGCAGTATTTT.